Following are 27 T cell receptor beta chains from one sample sequenced in a study of cytotoxic CD8 clonotypes in ibrutinib-treated CLL. The assay was immunoSEQ multiplex PCR, and TCRdb's table has in-frame clones only and misses some. The data contain 55,000 to 85,000 clones, 90% of them singletons. The sample here was PBMCs, taken after 12 months of ibrutinib treatment. The receptors here all came from a human donor with chronic lymphocytic leukemia.

The chain uses TRBV19 and TRBJ1-2, with TRBD1 matching 8 bases. The length of the CDR3 is 14 residues. Germline values: CDR1 LNHDA, CDR2 SQIVND (reference sequence). V shed 3 bases, J shed 0 bases, and the junction held 0 bases outside the gene matches. CDR3 DNA: TGTGCCAGTAGTATGACAGGGGCTAACTATGGCTACACCTTC. It is translated as CASSMTGANYGYTF.

The chain carries TRBV11-3 and TRBJ1-2; D possibly corresponds to TRBD1 (5 bases). Germline CDR1 and CDR2: SGHNT and YENEEA. This CDR3 is built from 15 residues. The ends were cut back, 3 bases at V and 3 bases at J, with 14 bases in the middle. The DNA for the CDR3 is TGTGCCAGCAGCTTGGACGCGAAGGGGTACTATGGCTACACCTTC. This gives the protein CASSLDAKGYYGYTF.

The J gene is TRBJ1-1, the V gene TRBV4-1; D is uncertain. V was shortened by 0 bases and J by 4 bases, with 27 bases between the two germline ends. Germline CDR1 is MGHRA and CDR2 is YSYEKL. The CDR3 extends over 20 amino acids. The CDR3 coding sequence is TGCGCCAGCAGCCAAGATCCACCCGGCCTCGGATTTAGAAGAGGCACTGAAGCTTTCTTT. This codes for CASSQDPPGLGFRRGTEAFF.

This chain uses TRBV13 with TRBJ2-7, with D perhaps TRBD1 (5 bases). CDR1 is PRHDT and CDR2 is FYEKMQ in the germline V gene (reference sequence). V was pared by 4 bases and J by 4 bases, with 8 bases between. The CDR3 extends over 12 amino acids. The CDR3 DNA reads TGTGCCAGCAGCTCGACAGATTACGAGCAGTACTTC. Translated, it gives CASSSTDYEQYF. Full variable domain (remainder filled in from reference TRBV13 and TRBJ2-7): AAGVIQSPRHLIKEKRETATLKCYPIPRHDTVYWYQQGPGQDPQFLISFYEKMQSDKGSIPDRFSAQQFSDYHSELNMSSLELGDSALYFCASSSTDYEQYFGPGTRLTVT.

In DNA, the CDR3 is TGTGCCAGCAGCTGGTCCTACGAGCAGTACTTC. Residues: CASSWSYEQYF. V is TRBV12-1 and J is TRBJ2-7. TRBV12-1 is annotated as a pseudogene. This CDR3 comprises 11 residues.

This clone has only a few counts. V is TRBV6-1 and J is TRBJ1-5; D perhaps matches TRBD1 (5 bases). Germline CDR1 reads MNHNS; CDR2 reads SASEGT. The CDR3 spans 14 residues. The V end lost 4 bases, the J end lost 1 base, and 8 bases lay between the germline ends. CDR3 coding DNA: TGTGCCAGCAGTGTACGGGACAGCAATCAGCCCCAGCATTTT. Its translation is CASSVRDSNQPQHF.

This chain connects TRBV30 to TRBJ2-3, with 9 bases aligning to TRBD1. The CDR3 loop spans 17 amino acids. V shed 0 bases and J 2 bases; nucleotides not matched to a gene: 9. CDR1 and CDR2 (germline): GTSNPN, SVGIG (reference sequence). The CDR3 bases are TGTGCCTGGAGTGTACCAGGACAGGGGAGTAACACAGATACGCAGTATTTT. This translates into CAWSVPGQGSNTDTQYF. The full variable domain, in which reference TRBV30 and TRBJ2-3 provide the parts outside the CDR3, is SQTIHQWPATLVQPVGSPLSLECTVEGTSNPNLYWYRQAAGRGLQLLFYSVGIGQISSEVPQNLSASRPQDRQFILSSKKLLLSDSGFYLCAWSVPGQGSNTDTQYFGPGTRLTVL.

The chain recombines TRBV7-2 with TRBJ2-7, with no clear D. The CDR3 has 12 residues. V dropped 3 bases and J dropped 4 bases, with 7 bases sitting between them. Germline lookup yields CDR1 SGHTA and CDR2 FQGNSA. CDR3 DNA: TGTGCCAGCAGCTTGGAACGTTACGAGCAGTACTTC. Protein sequence: CASSLERYEQYF.

This clone was observed a few times. This sequence joins TRBV25-1 and TRBJ2-3, with 8 bases fitting TRBD1. This CDR3 comprises 17 residues. V shed 1 base, J shed 7 bases, and the junction held 13 bases outside the gene matches. Germline V gives CDR1 MGHDK, CDR2 SYGVNS. The CDR3 DNA follows: TGTGCCAGCAGTGAATCCGCCGGACAGGGATGGGCGAATACGCAGTATTTT. As protein: CASSESAGQGWANTQYF.

The genes are TRBV14 and TRBJ2-1; TRBD1 or TRBD2 may be the D gene (6 bases each). Trimming cost V 1 base and J 2 bases, with 9 bases left between them. The germline CDR1 and CDR2 sequences are SGHDN and FVKESK. CDR3 length equals 15 residues. CDR3 in amino acids: CASSQGGATYNEQFF. As DNA, the CDR3 is TGTGCCAGCAGCCAAGGGGGGGCAACCTACAATGAGCAGTTCTTC.

The chain combines TRBV15 with TRBJ1-4, with D uncertain. V was cut by 0 bases and J by 4 bases, with 9 bases left in between. Germline assignment: CDR1 LNHNV and CDR2 YYDKDF (reference sequence). This CDR3 region has 15 residues. The chain's CDR3 is CATSRDRGDNEKLFF. CDR3 DNA sequence: TGTGCCACCAGCAGAGATAGAGGAGATAATGAAAAACTGTTTTTT.

In nucleotides, the CDR3 is TGCGCCAGCAGCTTGGAGCGGGGACCGATCTACGAGCAGTACTTC. Its protein product is CASSLERGPIYEQYF. The chain combines TRBV5-1 with TRBJ2-7, with 7 bases identical to TRBD2. Germline CDR1 reads SGHRS; CDR2 reads YFSETQ. The CDR3 is 15 amino acids. Unmatched junction bases numbered 6, after V lost 0 bases and J lost 3 bases.

V and J are TRBV27 and TRBJ2-7; TRBD1 or TRBD2 may be the D gene (6 bases each). V was shortened by 3 bases and J by 5 bases, with 14 bases between the two germline ends. This CDR3 spans 14 amino acids. Germline V gene data show CDR1 as MNHEY and CDR2 as SMNVEV (reference sequence). In nucleotides, the CDR3 is TGTGCCAGCAGTTTTCGGGGGCCCGCCCACGAGCAGTACTTC. Encoded protein: CASSFRGPAHEQYF.

V gene TRBV7-9 combines with J gene TRBJ2-7; 8 nucleotides agree with TRBD2. The trim removed 5 bases at V and 5 bases at J, leaving 8 bases unmatched. Germline V gives CDR1 SEHNR, CDR2 FQNEAQ (reference sequence). This CDR3 spans 14 amino acids. This CDR3 is CASSPLSGTDEQYF. The CDR3 DNA is TGTGCCAGCAGCCCACTTAGCGGGACCGACGAGCAGTACTTC. The full variable domain, completed using reference TRBV7-9 and TRBJ2-7, is DTGVSQNPRHKITKRGQNVTFRCDPISEHNRLYWYRQTLGQGPEFLTYFQNEAQLEKSRLLSDRFSAERPKGSFSTLEIQRTEQGDSAMYLCASSPLSGTDEQYFGPGTRLTVT.

This chain links TRBV18 with TRBJ2-5; 11 nucleotides match TRBD2. The CDR3 sequence is 15 residues long. The junction had 2 bases not matched to a gene; V was cut back by 0 bases and J by 5 bases. Looked up from germline, CDR1 is KGHSH and CDR2 is LQKENI. This CDR3 is CASSPPPSGRETQYF. The CDR3 DNA reads as TGTGCCAGCTCACCACCGCCTAGCGGGAGGGAGACCCAGTACTTC.

This chain uses TRBV7-2 with TRBJ2-5, with D tentatively TRBD1 or TRBD2 (7 bases each). V lost 2 bases and J 4 bases, leaving 20 bases between the germline ends. This CDR3 has 17 residues. The germline V gene encodes CDR1 SGHTA and CDR2 FQGNSA. This CDR3 is CASSLPSRGRGGETQYF. In DNA, the CDR3 is TGTGCCAGCAGCTTACCCTCAAGGGGGCGCGGGGGAGAGACCCAGTACTTC.

The chain carries TRBV5-4 and TRBJ1-6; D might be TRBD1 (5 bases). CDR1 is SGHNT and CDR2 is YYREEE in the germline V gene (reference sequence). This CDR3 spans 15 amino acids. V lost 0 bases and J lost 4, with 8 bases in between. DNA of the CDR3: TGTGCCAGCAGCTTGGCAGGGCCTTATAATTCACCCCTCCACTTT. Amino acids: CASSLAGPYNSPLHF.

CDR3 protein: CASSVRDINQPQHF. The CDR3 DNA reads as TGTGCCAGCAGCGTACGTGATATCAATCAGCCCCAGCATTTT. The chain carries TRBV7-9 and TRBJ1-5, with D hard to call. The germline gives CDR1 SEHNR, CDR2 FQNEAQ (reference sequence). This CDR3 contains 14 residues. V was shortened by 5 bases and J by 3 bases, with 11 bases between the two germline ends.

The genes are TRBV5-8 and TRBJ2-3, with unresolved D. Trimming shortened V by 0 bases and J by 4 bases, and 18 bases separated the two germline ends. This CDR3 has 17 amino acids. CDR1 is SGHTS and CDR2 is YDEGEE in the germline V gene. CDR3 region: CASSLGALKVSPDTQYF. In DNA form, the CDR3 reads TGTGCCAGCAGCTTGGGGGCATTGAAAGTCTCACCAGATACGCAGTATTTT.

CDR3 DNA: TGTGCCAGCGTGAGCGGCCAAGGATACAATGAGCAGTTCTTC. Its protein is CASVSGQGYNEQFF. The chain carries TRBV6-6 and TRBJ2-1; TRBD2 is a possible D gene (5 bases). Trimming removed 8 bases at V and 4 bases at J, with 15 bases between. Germline CDR1 reads MNHNY; CDR2 reads SVGAGI (reference sequence). The CDR3 has 14 amino acids.

The chain couples TRBV18 to TRBJ1-4, with TRBD1 matching 9 bases. CDR1 is KGHSH and CDR2 is LQKENI in the germline V gene. With 4 bases clipped from V and 3 bases from J, the junction kept 6 bases outside the gene matches. This CDR3 comprises 16 residues. The CDR3 nucleotides read TGTGCCAGCTCACTACAGGGGGCGCGCGCTAATGAAAAACTGTTTTTT. Its translation is CASSLQGARANEKLFF.

The chain employs TRBV5-8 and TRBJ2-3; TRBD2 matches at 10 bases. The germline V gene encodes CDR1 SGHTS and CDR2 YDEGEE. The CDR3 has 15 amino acids. Trimming cost V 1 base and J 5 bases; bases outside gene matches: 4. CDR3 loop: CASSLIAGGGDTQYF. The CDR3 DNA follows: TGTGCCAGCAGCTTGATAGCGGGAGGTGGAGATACGCAGTATTTT.

As concerns this clone: Germline and junction disagree at one end, which may indicate a read error. The chain carries TRBV7-2 and TRBJ1-2; 12 bases are shared with TRBD1. The germline V gene has CDR1 SGHTA and CDR2 FQGNSA. There are 15 residues in the CDR3. Written as DNA, the CDR3 is TGTGCCGGCAGCCCACTGGGACAGGGGGCTTTGGGCTACACCTTC. It codes for CAGSPLGQGALGYTF.

This chain uses TRBV6-1 with TRBJ2-1; possibly TRBD1 for D (5 bases). V shed 1 base and J shed 1 base, with 14 bases lying between them. From germline, CDR1 is MNHNS and CDR2 SASEGT. This CDR3 has 17 residues. The chain's CDR3 is CASSEGSGHPSYNEQFF. As DNA, the CDR3 is TGTGCCAGCAGTGAAGGTAGTGGACACCCGTCCTACAATGAGCAGTTCTTC.

The rearrangement joins TRBV18 to TRBJ2-5; 9 bases map to TRBD1. V lost 6 bases and J lost 0; bases outside the gene matches: 11. The germline CDR1 and CDR2 sequences are KGHSH and LQKENI. The CDR3 length is 17 residues. The CDR3 is CASSRRRDRDYQETQYF. The CDR3 bases are TGTGCCAGCTCGCGGCGGAGGGACAGGGATTACCAAGAGACCCAGTACTTC.

The chain couples TRBV30 to TRBJ2-7, with TRBD2 matching 11 bases. This CDR3 is built from 16 residues. Germline V gene lookup returns CDR1 GTSNPN and CDR2 SVGIG (reference sequence). The V gene end was trimmed by 1 base and the J gene end by 3 bases; junction bases not matched to a gene: 8. The CDR3 spells CAWSELAGDRNYEQYF. In DNA form, the CDR3 reads TGTGCCTGGAGTGAACTAGCGGGAGACCGAAACTACGAGCAGTACTTC.

The gene calls are TRBV11-3 and TRBJ2-1, with D tentatively TRBD2 (7 bases). In germline, CDR1 is SGHNT, CDR2 YENEEA. The germline V and J ends were trimmed by 2 bases and 5 bases, with 13 bases remaining between them. This CDR3 contains 15 residues. Written as DNA, the CDR3 is TGTGCCAGCAGCTTAACGGGGGCGGGGGACAATGAGCAGTTCTTC. Translating gives CASSLTGAGDNEQFF. The entire variable domain, with the rest obtained from reference TRBV11-3 and TRBJ2-1, is as follows: EAGVVQSPRYKIIEKKQPVAFWCNPISGHNTLYWYLQNLGQGPELLIRYENEEAVDDSQLPKDRFSAERLKGVDSTLKIQPAELGDSAVYLCASSLTGAGDNEQFFGPGTRLTVL.